This T cell receptor (beta chain) was sequenced for a study of blood T cell repertoires in COVID-19. In the study overall: In each case, the material was cDNA or gDNA derived from T cells, B-cell-depleted T cells, or PBMCs.

This clone came up once. Clones were read by immunoSEQ multiplex PCR, and TCRdb kept only the in-frame ones, dropping some. The table includes about 35,000 clones, over 70% detected once. The CDR3 length is 13 residues. The germline V and J ends were trimmed by 4 bases and 3 bases, with 6 bases remaining between them. This TCR was sampled from a human donor in a cohort sampled during active COVID-19. The chain combines TRBV12-3 or TRBV12-4 with TRBJ2-2; no clear D gene. The sequenced sample was peripheral blood. The CDR3 here is CASSSGHTGELFF. The CDR3 bases are TGTGCCAGCAGTTCCGGTCACACCGGGGAGCTGTTTTTT.